A single sample gave rise to the 27 T cell receptor beta chains below, sequenced in a study of neurological immune-mediated disorders. MiXCR, run by TCRdb on the 5' RACE reads, gives a single entry per CDR3 protein. The profile shows 95,000 or so distinct CDR3 sequences, approximately 3.3% of them singletons. Input material: PBMCs. The receptors derive from a woman under 30 with multiple sclerosis.

This clonotype was counted many times. V and J are TRBV5-1 and TRBJ2-5; 9 bases fit TRBD1. The CDR3 loop spans 15 amino acids. After removal of 4 bases from V and 5 bases from J, the junction contained 9 bases not matched to a gene. Germline V gives CDR1 SGHRS, CDR2 YFSETQ. DNA of the CDR3: TGCGCCAGCAGCAGAGACAGGGGGTTAGGGGAGACCCAGTACTTC. This encodes CASSRDRGLGETQYF.

This clonotype was observed at least ten times. The chain links TRBV5-1 to TRBJ1-1; D remains unclear. The germline V and J ends were trimmed by 4 bases and 2 bases, with 12 bases remaining between them. From germline, CDR1 is SGHRS and CDR2 YFSETQ. The CDR3 is made up of 14 amino acids. The CDR3 sequence: CASSPDPGNTEAFF. The CDR3 bases are TGCGCCAGCAGCCCTGACCCAGGAAACACTGAAGCTTTCTTT. The full variable domain, rest sourced from reference TRBV5-1 and TRBJ1-1, is KAGVTQTPRYLIKTRGQQVTLSCSPISGHRSVSWYQQTPGQGLQFLFEYFSETQRNKGNFPGRFSGRQFSNSRSEMNVSTLELGDSALYLCASSPDPGNTEAFFGQGTRLTVV.

The sample holds many counts of this clonotype. This sequence joins TRBV11-2 and TRBJ2-2; 7 bases match TRBD2. This CDR3 has 15 residues. V was clipped by 1 base and J by 3 bases; unmatched bases: 2. Germline V gene sequence: CDR1 SGHAT, CDR2 FQNNGV. The CDR3 sequence: CASSLGGSDTGELFF. The CDR3, as DNA: TGTGCCAGCAGCTTAGGCGGGAGTGACACCGGGGAGCTGTTTTTT.

This clonotype was seen ten or more times. The rearrangement links TRBV7-8 to TRBJ1-2; D remains unclear. Germline V CDR1 and CDR2: SGHVS, FQNEAQ. Trimming took 1 base from V and 4 from J, leaving 10 bases between them. There are 14 residues in the CDR3. CDR3 sequence: CASSLEMATYGYTF. CDR3 coding DNA: TGTGCCAGCAGCTTAGAGATGGCAACCTATGGCTACACCTTC.

In this sample, this clonotype turned up many times. The V and J genes are TRBV20-1 and TRBJ2-2; TRBD2 aligns across 7 bases. The CDR3 runs to 12 residues. In germline, CDR1 is DFQATT, CDR2 SNEGSKA (reference sequence). J gave up 5 bases and V 5 bases, and 2 bases lay outside the gene matches. The CDR3 sequence is CSAGRETGELFF. The CDR3 DNA sequence: TGCAGTGCTGGGCGGGAGACCGGGGAGCTGTTTTTT.

The chain couples TRBV6-2 or TRBV6-3 to TRBJ2-1; 8 bases are a match to TRBD1. The V gene end was trimmed by 2 bases and the J gene end by 8 bases; junction bases not matched to a gene: 2. The CDR3 loop spans 13 amino acids. Germline CDR1 is MNHEY and CDR2 is SVGEGT. Here the CDR3 DNA reads TGTGCCAGCAGTTACCCCAGGGGGCATGAGCAGTTCTTC. This codes for CASSYPRGHEQFF.

In this sample, this clonotype turned up many times. The rearrangement links TRBV5-8 to TRBJ1-5; TRBD1 matches 10 bases. The CDR3 runs to 15 residues. The junction had 5 bases not matched to a gene; V was cut back by 4 bases and J by 4 bases. CDR1 is SGHTS, CDR2 YDEGEE, per germline. CDR3 in amino acids: CASSPDRGPNQPQHF. Written as DNA, the CDR3 is TGTGCCAGCAGCCCTGACAGGGGGCCGAATCAGCCCCAGCATTTT.

This clonotype was recorded many times. The gene calls are TRBV5-1 and TRBJ2-1; 12 bases align to TRBD1. This CDR3 has 16 residues. Germline V gene lookup returns CDR1 SGHRS and CDR2 YFSETQ. Unmatched junction bases numbered 3, after V lost 0 bases and J lost 5 bases. The CDR3 region is CASSLERDRGHNEQFF. The CDR3, as DNA: TGCGCCAGCAGCTTGGAGAGGGACAGGGGGCACAATGAGCAGTTCTTC.

This clonotype was counted ten times or more. The chain recombines TRBV2 with TRBJ1-1; D is unclear. Germline CDR1 is SNHLY and CDR2 is FYNNEI. This CDR3 is built from 15 residues. Trimming shortened V by 5 bases and J by 1 base, and 14 bases separated the two germline ends. The CDR3 loop reads CASSLRKVPNTEAFF. The CDR3 coding sequence is TGTGCCAGCAGTCTTCGGAAGGTCCCGAACACTGAAGCTTTCTTT.

The sample holds many counts of this clonotype. The rearrangement uses TRBV7-2 and TRBJ1-6, with D unresolved. Trimming shortened V by 3 bases and J by 7 bases, and 13 bases separated the two germline ends. This CDR3 region has 15 residues. The germline V gene has CDR1 SGHTA and CDR2 FQGNSA. CDR3 region: CASSLVVGLNSPLHF. CDR3 nucleotide sequence: TGTGCCAGCAGCTTGGTTGTGGGATTAAATTCACCCCTCCACTTT.

J is TRBJ2-1 and V is TRBV11-1; tentative D call: TRBD2 (6 bases). CDR1 is SGHAT, CDR2 FQDESV, per germline (reference sequence). The CDR3 contains 16 residues. V gave up 5 bases and J gave up 0 bases, with 14 bases separating them. The CDR3 is CASSTTAGLSYNEQFF. CDR3 coding DNA: TGTGCCAGCAGCACGACAGCGGGCCTCTCCTACAATGAGCAGTTCTTC.

Ten or more counts support this clonotype. The V and J genes are TRBV12-5 and TRBJ2-7; D might be TRBD1 (6 bases). The CDR3 extends over 14 amino acids. Trimming removed 7 bases from V and 0 bases from J, with 13 bases in between. Germline V CDR1 and CDR2: LGHNT, FRNRAP. The chain's CDR3 is CASALDSPSYEQYF. CDR3 DNA: TGTGCTAGTGCCCTGGACAGTCCCTCCTACGAGCAGTACTTC.

At least ten counts were recorded for this clonotype. The rearrangement links TRBV19 to TRBJ2-6; TRBD2 is a possible D gene (6 bases). V shed 8 bases and J shed 1 base, with 15 bases lying between them. Germline values: CDR1 LNHDA, CDR2 SQIVND (reference sequence). The CDR3 loop spans 16 amino acids. This CDR3 reads CASGAGGFSGANVLTF. As DNA, the CDR3 is TGTGCCAGTGGGGCAGGAGGGTTTTCTGGGGCCAACGTCCTGACTTTC.

This clonotype was counted a few times. It may be a read error: a sequence one base away is much more abundant. V and J are TRBV7-6 and TRBJ1-5; possible D gene TRBD1, 5 bases. CDR1 and CDR2 from the germline V gene are SGHVS and FNYEAQ. This CDR3 comprises 15 residues. The DNA for the CDR3 is TGTGCCAGCAGCTTAGGGGGACGCGGCAATCAGCCCCAGAATTTT. The encoded protein is CASSLGGRGNQPQNF.

The sample holds many counts of this clonotype. CDR3 in DNA: TGTGCCATCAGCCCAGGGTTATTGGGGACCCAGTACTTC. This gives the protein CAISPGLLGTQYF. This chain links TRBV10-3 with TRBJ2-5; weak D call: TRBD1 (5 bases). V gave up 6 bases and J gave up 7 bases, with 15 bases separating them. The CDR3 has 13 residues. Germline V CDR1 and CDR2: ENHRY, SYGVKD.

The V call is TRBV6-6, the J call TRBJ1-1; 7 bases are a match to TRBD1. The germline V gene has CDR1 MNHNY and CDR2 SVGAGI (reference sequence). The CDR3 loop spans 13 amino acids. V lost 8 bases to trimming and J lost 10 bases; unmatched junction nucleotides: 13. The CDR3 region is CASGRTGGSGAFF. The CDR3 DNA follows: TGTGCCAGCGGACGGACAGGTGGGTCTGGAGCTTTCTTT.

This clonotype was seen at least ten times. This sequence joins TRBV29-1 and TRBJ1-5; D is uncertain. CDR1 is SQVTM and CDR2 is ANQGSEA in the germline V gene. The CDR3 covers 11 residues. V was cut by 6 bases and J by 4 bases, with 7 bases left in between. CDR3 sequence: CSVDGNQPQHF. Here the CDR3 DNA reads TGCAGCGTGGACGGGAATCAGCCCCAGCATTTT.

This clonotype was found many times. This chain uses TRBV5-1 with TRBJ2-1; 10 nucleotides match TRBD1. The trim removed 0 bases at V and 7 bases at J, leaving 7 bases unmatched. Germline V lookup: CDR1 SGHRS, CDR2 YFSETQ. The CDR3 extends over 16 amino acids. CDR3 nucleotides: TGCGCCAGCAGCTTGGGCCCCGGGACAGGGGCAAATGAGCAGTTCTTC. Protein product: CASSLGPGTGANEQFF.

This clonotype was detected ten times or more. The chain uses TRBV12-3 or TRBV12-4 and TRBJ2-3; D remains unclear. The CDR3 is 14 residues long. V lost 7 bases and J 2 bases, leaving 13 bases between the germline ends. Here the CDR3 reads CASMAGSSTDTQYF. The CDR3 DNA sequence: TGTGCCAGCATGGCCGGATCGTCCACAGATACGCAGTATTTT.

J is TRBJ1-2 and V is TRBV18, with D hard to call. With 4 bases removed from V and 8 bases from J, the gap between germline ends came to 20 bases. Germline V gives CDR1 KGHSH, CDR2 LQKENI. The CDR3 sequence is 15 residues long. CDR3 region: CASSQPNMNGRGYTF. CDR3 bases: TGTGCCAGCTCACAACCCAACATGAACGGCCGGGGCTACACCTTC.

This clonotype has ten or more counts. The rearrangement joins TRBV29-1 to TRBJ2-7; 7 nucleotides match TRBD1. Germline V gives CDR1 SQVTM, CDR2 ANQGSEA. CDR3 length: 13 amino acids. J was trimmed by 3 bases and V by 2 bases; bases with no gene match: 4. The CDR3 sequence: CSVEMWDSYEQYF. The CDR3 DNA is TGCAGCGTTGAAATGTGGGACAGCTACGAGCAGTACTTC.

By frequency in the sample, this clonotype is medium-sized. The chain recombines TRBV29-1 with TRBJ1-5; no definite D call. Germline V gene sequence: CDR1 SQVTM, CDR2 ANQGSEA. The CDR3 is 13 amino acids. The ends were cut back, 6 bases at V and 1 base at J, with 10 bases in the middle. DNA of the CDR3: TGCAGCGTCGTGCTTGCGAGCAATCAGCCCCAGCATTTT. It is translated as CSVVLASNQPQHF.

This chain joins TRBV6-2 or TRBV6-3 and TRBJ2-1; TRBD2 matches 7 bases. CDR1 and CDR2 (germline): MNHEY, SVGEGT. The CDR3 covers 12 residues. J was trimmed by 8 bases and V by 11 bases; bases with no gene match: 9. The CDR3 sequence is CALRTSRDEQFF. CDR3 bases: TGTGCCCTTCGGACTAGTAGGGATGAGCAGTTCTTC.

This clonotype was observed at least ten times. J is TRBJ2-3 and V is TRBV5-1; 9 nucleotides line up with TRBD1. CDR3 size: 16 residues. The V segment lost 4 bases and the J segment 5 bases; nucleotides outside the gene matches: 11. Germline V lookup: CDR1 SGHRS, CDR2 YFSETQ. The CDR3 reads CASSTYGQGPGDTQYF. CDR3 DNA: TGCGCCAGCAGCACCTATGGACAGGGGCCAGGAGATACGCAGTATTTT. The full variable domain, with the rest looked up from reference TRBV5-1 and TRBJ2-3, is KAGVTQTPRYLIKTRGQQVTLSCSPISGHRSVSWYQQTPGQGLQFLFEYFSETQRNKGNFPGRFSGRQFSNSRSEMNVSTLELGDSALYLCASSTYGQGPGDTQYFGPGTRLTVL.

This clonotype was recorded at least ten times. The rearrangement links TRBV20-1 to TRBJ2-3, with 10 bases matching TRBD2. The V gene end was trimmed by 0 bases and the J gene end by 10 bases; junction bases not matched to a gene: 13. Germline V gene data show CDR1 as DFQATT and CDR2 as SNEGSKA (reference sequence). This CDR3 region has 16 residues. DNA of the CDR3: TGCAGTGCTAGAGACTCAGGACTAGCGGTGTCATTTGCGCAGTATTTT. It translates to CSARDSGLAVSFAQYF.

This clonotype showed up many times. The gene calls are TRBV14 and TRBJ1-1; 7 nucleotides align to TRBD1. V trimming: 1 base; J trimming: 9 bases; junction bases outside the gene matches: 8. The CDR3 spans 14 residues. Germline V lookup: CDR1 SGHDN, CDR2 FVKESK. CDR3 nucleotide sequence: TGTGCCAGCAGCCAAGTACCAGGGGGGAGGCAAGCTTTCTTT. Its translation is CASSQVPGGRQAFF.

This clonotype came up many times. V gene TRBV20-1 combines with J gene TRBJ2-5, with D hard to call. Trimming took off 2 bases at V and 3 bases at J, with 10 bases between the two ends. From germline, CDR1 is DFQATT and CDR2 SNEGSKA (reference sequence). The CDR3 consists of 13 residues. The CDR3 is CSARPGREETQYF. The CDR3 bases are TGCAGTGCTAGACCCGGACGGGAAGAGACCCAGTACTTC.